The subject of this entry is one TCR beta chain. The antigen is unknown. The method was immunoSEQ multiplex PCR; TCRdb's version includes in-frame clones alone and lacks a portion of them. The table lists 2 million to 2.5 million clones, approximately 95% of them singletons. This entry is derived from a study of shared clonotypes between healthy human individuals. Study background: CD8 memory received one plate per donor, CD8 naive two, CD4 memory three and CD4 naive three.

The investigators split CD4+ cells into a CD45RA+ naive subset and a CD45RA-negative memory subset. This CDR3 region has 17 residues. CDR1 is GTSNPN and CDR2 is SVGIG in the germline V gene (reference sequence). V was shortened by 0 bases and J by 0 bases, with 17 bases between the two germline ends. Study results and limitations: The naive CD4 repertoires of several donors were compared, and about 5% of clonotypes were shared.

The chain couples TRBV30 to TRBJ1-2; D is uncertain. The specimen was naive CD4+ T cells from PBMCs. Subset indicated: CD45RA+ positively selected. This sequence originates from a man aged 18 to 35 in good health. Some clones in this sample may be carry-over from other donors' samples. The CDR3 here is CAWSVPGRRRPNYGYTF. DNA for the CDR3: TGTGCCTGGAGTGTCCCAGGACGGAGAAGGCCTAACTATGGCTACACCTTC. The whole variable domain, remainder taken from reference TRBV30 and TRBJ1-2, is SQTIHQWPATLVQPVGSPLSLECTVEGTSNPNLYWYRQAAGRGLQLLFYSVGIGQISSEVPQNLSASRPQDRQFILSSKKLLLSDSGFYLCAWSVPGRRRPNYGYTFGSGTRLTVV.